What follows are 14 T cell receptor beta chains derived from one specimen sequenced in a study of shared clonotypes between healthy human individuals. Libraries were prepared by immunoSEQ multiplex PCR; TCRdb keeps only in-frame clonotypes and omits some of them. The table lists approximately 740,000 clones, approximately 74% of them singletons. The sample comprised memory CD4+ T cells sorted from blood. The subset here: CD45RA-negative fraction. The receptors derive from a woman between 25 and 40 years old in good health.

This CDR3 reads CASSEQITAGNTIYF. The CDR3 DNA sequence: TGTGCCAGCAGTGAGCAAATCACTGCGGGAAACACCATATATTTT. This chain joins TRBV2 and TRBJ1-3; D call uncertain. V was shortened by 3 bases and J by 4 bases, with 13 bases between the two germline ends. Per the germline V gene, CDR1 is SNHLY and CDR2 is FYNNEI. The CDR3 extends over 15 amino acids. Full variable domain (remainder filled in from reference TRBV2 and TRBJ1-3): EPEVTQTPSHQVTQMGQEVILRCVPISNHLYFYWYRQILGQKVEFLVSFYNNEISEKSEIFDDQFSVERPDGSNFTLKIRSTKLEDSAMYFCASSEQITAGNTIYFGEGSWLTVV.

This rearrangement joins TRBV28 to TRBJ2-7; TRBD2 might be the D (6 bases). CDR3 length: 16 residues. CDR1 and CDR2 (germline): MDHEN, SYDVKM. Trimming shortened V by 2 bases and J by 5 bases, and 19 bases separated the two germline ends. This chain's CDR3 is CASSLPLGGGLHEQYF. The CDR3 DNA sequence: TGTGCCAGCAGTTTACCTCTGGGGGGTGGCCTACACGAGCAGTACTTC. Filled out from reference TRBV28 and TRBJ2-7, the complete variable domain reads DVKVTQSSRYLVKRTGEKVFLECVQDMDHENMFWYRQDPGLGLRLIYFSYDVKMKEKGDIPEGYSVSREKKERFSLILESASTNQTSMYLCASSLPLGGGLHEQYFGPGTRLTVT.

The V call is TRBV19, the J call TRBJ2-5; no reliable D call. V was shortened by 5 bases and J by 2 bases, with 12 bases between the two germline ends. The CDR3 sequence is 14 residues long. The germline CDR1 and CDR2 sequences are LNHDA and SQIVND (reference sequence). The CDR3 is CASSPRLLQETQYF. CDR3 nucleotide sequence: TGTGCCAGTAGTCCCCGGTTGCTTCAAGAGACCCAGTACTTC. The whole variable domain, remainder taken from reference TRBV19 and TRBJ2-5, is DGGITQSPKYLFRKEGQNVTLSCEQNLNHDAMYWYRQDPGQGLRLIYYSQIVNDFQKGDIAEGYSVSREKKESFPLTVTSAQKNPTAFYLCASSPRLLQETQYFGPGTRLLVL.

About this clone itself: Other DNA sequences in this sample translate to the same CDR3. The gene calls are TRBV5-6 and TRBJ2-3, with TRBD2 identical over 8 bases. The germline CDR1 and CDR2 sequences are SGHDT and YYEEEE. V lost 4 bases, J lost 0 bases, and 4 bases stayed unmatched. The CDR3 extends over 15 amino acids. For the CDR3, the DNA is TGTGCCAGCAGCCCGGGAGGGCCTAGCACAGATACGCAGTATTTT. Its protein is CASSPGGPSTDTQYF. Supplemented by reference TRBV5-6 and TRBJ2-3, the full variable domain reads DAGVTQSPTHLIKTRGQQVTLRCSPKSGHDTVSWYQQALGQGPQFIFQYYEEEERQRGNFPDRFSGHQFPNYSSELNVNALLLGDSALYLCASSPGGPSTDTQYFGPGTRLTVL.

This chain connects TRBV30 to TRBJ1-2; no firm D call. V lost 2 bases and J 5 bases, leaving 6 bases between the germline ends. From germline, CDR1 is GTSNPN and CDR2 SVGIG (reference sequence). The CDR3 is 11 residues long. The CDR3 spells CAWSYSYGYTF. The CDR3 DNA reads as TGTGCCTGGAGTTATAGTTATGGCTACACCTTC.

About this clone itself: Different DNA sequences within this sample yield the same CDR3. This chain connects TRBV5-1 to TRBJ2-1; D unresolved. The germline V and J ends were trimmed by 5 bases and 0 bases, with 12 bases remaining between them. Looked up from germline, CDR1 is SGHRS and CDR2 is YFSETQ. The CDR3 has 15 residues. The CDR3 DNA is TGCGCCAGCAGTTCGGACCGGAGCTCCTACAATGAGCAGTTCTTC. Translation: CASSSDRSSYNEQFF.

The J gene is TRBJ2-1, the V gene TRBV5-1, with unresolved D. Germline V lookup: CDR1 SGHRS, CDR2 YFSETQ. Trimming pared 0 bases from V and 9 bases from J, leaving 10 bases between. The CDR3 length is 13 residues. In nucleotides, the CDR3 is TGCGCCAGCAGCTTGGCCTCAGTGGCTGAGCAGTTCTTC. The encoded protein is CASSLASVAEQFF.

This rearrangement joins TRBV11-2 to TRBJ2-1; D unclear. The CDR3 length is 15 residues. Germline V lookup: CDR1 SGHAT, CDR2 FQNNGV. The V and J ends lost 3 bases and 1 base respectively, with 10 bases between them. CDR3 protein: CASSLLPLSYNEQFF. The DNA of the CDR3 is TGTGCCAGCAGCTTGTTGCCCTTATCCTACAATGAGCAGTTCTTC.

J is TRBJ1-1 and V is TRBV28, with 8 bases that match TRBD1. The CDR3 is 17 residues long. V lost 2 bases and J lost 4; bases outside the gene matches: 12. Germline V gene lookup returns CDR1 MDHEN and CDR2 SYDVKM. CDR3: CASSLGGQGRGSTEAFF. The CDR3 DNA reads TGTGCCAGCAGTTTAGGAGGACAGGGCCGTGGAAGCACTGAAGCTTTCTTT. Looking up the rest from reference TRBV28 and TRBJ1-1 gives the full variable domain: DVKVTQSSRYLVKRTGEKVFLECVQDMDHENMFWYRQDPGLGLRLIYFSYDVKMKEKGDIPEGYSVSREKKERFSLILESASTNQTSMYLCASSLGGQGRGSTEAFFGQGTRLTVV.

V usage is TRBV28 and J usage is TRBJ2-1; 9 nucleotides agree with TRBD2. Looked up from germline, CDR1 is MDHEN and CDR2 is SYDVKM. This CDR3 has 17 amino acids. V lost 3 bases to trimming and J lost 0 bases; unmatched junction nucleotides: 6. The CDR3, as DNA: TGTGCCAGCAGTTTGGGACTAGCCGTTAGCTCCTACAATGAGCAGTTCTTC. This encodes CASSLGLAVSSYNEQFF.

The chain links TRBV2 to TRBJ2-2; the D gene is possibly TRBD1 (6 bases). The CDR3 has 14 amino acids. Trimming took 8 bases from V and 7 from J, leaving 17 bases between them. CDR1 and CDR2 (germline): SNHLY, FYNNEI. The CDR3 DNA follows: TGTGCCAGCGCCCAGGGGCAGGGTCACGGGGAGCTGTTTTTT. Residues: CASAQGQGHGELFF.

The chain employs TRBV5-6 and TRBJ2-5; 15 positions match TRBD2. With V trimmed by 1 base and J by 5 bases, 6 bases remained unmatched. This CDR3 is 17 amino acids long. Germline CDR1 is SGHDT and CDR2 is YYEEEE. CDR3 DNA: TGTGCCAGCAGCTTGAGGACTAGCGGGAGGGCCGGGGAGACCCAGTACTTC. Its translation: CASSLRTSGRAGETQYF.

This clone was found a few times. The gene calls are TRBV11-2 and TRBJ2-5, with 10 bases matching TRBD1. Per germline, CDR1 SGHAT and CDR2 FQNNGV. The CDR3 spans 17 residues. Trimming took 4 bases from V and 5 from J; bases not matched to a gene: 13. CDR3 residues: CASSSLRGTGVGETQYF. The CDR3, as DNA: TGTGCCAGCAGCTCCTTGCGGGGGACAGGGGTTGGGGAGACCCAGTACTTC.

DNA for the CDR3: TGTGCCATCAGTGCACAGGGTGAAGCTTTCTTT. Its translation is CAISAQGEAFF. The chain uses TRBV10-3 and TRBJ1-1, with a tentative D call TRBD1 (6 bases). Germline V CDR1 and CDR2: ENHRY, SYGVKD. The CDR3 runs 11 residues. V gave up 4 bases and J gave up 7 bases, with 7 bases separating them.